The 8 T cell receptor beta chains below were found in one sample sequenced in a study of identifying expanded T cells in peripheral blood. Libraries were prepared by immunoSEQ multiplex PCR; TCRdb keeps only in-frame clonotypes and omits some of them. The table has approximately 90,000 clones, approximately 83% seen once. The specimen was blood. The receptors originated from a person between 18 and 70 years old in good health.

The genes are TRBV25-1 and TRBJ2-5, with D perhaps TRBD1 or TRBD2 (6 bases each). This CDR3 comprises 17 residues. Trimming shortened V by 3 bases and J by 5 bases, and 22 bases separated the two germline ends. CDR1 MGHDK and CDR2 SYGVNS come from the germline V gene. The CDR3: CASSEFFRGLSGETQYF. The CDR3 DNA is TGTGCCAGCAGTGAGTTTTTCCGGGGGCTCTCGGGGGAGACCCAGTACTTC.

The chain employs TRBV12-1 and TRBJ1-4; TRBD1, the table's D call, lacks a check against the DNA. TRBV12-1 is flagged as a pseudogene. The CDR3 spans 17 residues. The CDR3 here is CASSHRRTGDLREKLFF. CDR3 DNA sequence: TGTGCCAGCAGCCATCGAAGGACAGGGGATTTAAGGGAAAAACTGTTTTTT.

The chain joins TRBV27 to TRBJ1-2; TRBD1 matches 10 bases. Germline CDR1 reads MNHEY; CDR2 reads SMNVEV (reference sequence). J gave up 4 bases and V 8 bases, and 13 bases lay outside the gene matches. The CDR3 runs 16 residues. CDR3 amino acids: CASERSGDRGFYGYTF. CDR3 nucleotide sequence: TGTGCCAGCGAAAGAAGTGGGGACAGGGGATTCTATGGCTACACCTTC.

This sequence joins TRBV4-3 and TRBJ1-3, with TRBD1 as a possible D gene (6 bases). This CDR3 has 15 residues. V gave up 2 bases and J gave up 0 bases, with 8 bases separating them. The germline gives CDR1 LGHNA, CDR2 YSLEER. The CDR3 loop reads CASSQYRDSGNTIYF. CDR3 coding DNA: TGCGCCAGCAGCCAATACAGGGACTCTGGAAACACCATATATTTT.

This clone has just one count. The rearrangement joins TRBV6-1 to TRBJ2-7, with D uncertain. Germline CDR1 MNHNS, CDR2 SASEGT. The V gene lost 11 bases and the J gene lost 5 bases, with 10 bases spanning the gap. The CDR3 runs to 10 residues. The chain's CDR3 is CAPKVHEQYF. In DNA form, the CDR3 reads TGTGCCCCTAAAGTCCACGAGCAGTACTTC.

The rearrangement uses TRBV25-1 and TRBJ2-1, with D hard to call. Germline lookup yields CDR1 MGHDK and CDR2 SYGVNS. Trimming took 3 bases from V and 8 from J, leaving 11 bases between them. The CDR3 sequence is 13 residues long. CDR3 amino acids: CASSDGGLDEQFF. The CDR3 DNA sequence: TGTGCCAGCAGTGACGGTGGGTTGGATGAGCAGTTCTTC.

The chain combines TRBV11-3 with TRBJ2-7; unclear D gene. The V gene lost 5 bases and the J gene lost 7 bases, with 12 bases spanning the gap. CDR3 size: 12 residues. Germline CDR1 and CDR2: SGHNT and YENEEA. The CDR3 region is CASSQESAEQYF. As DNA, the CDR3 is TGTGCCAGCAGCCAGGAGTCGGCGGAGCAGTACTTC.

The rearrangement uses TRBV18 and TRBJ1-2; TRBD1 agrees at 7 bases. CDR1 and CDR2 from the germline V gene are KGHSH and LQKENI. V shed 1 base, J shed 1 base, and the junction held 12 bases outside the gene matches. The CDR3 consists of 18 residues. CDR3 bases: TGTGCCAGCTCACCACAGGGACAGCGACATAATATTAACTATGGCTACACCTTC. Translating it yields CASSPQGQRHNINYGYTF.